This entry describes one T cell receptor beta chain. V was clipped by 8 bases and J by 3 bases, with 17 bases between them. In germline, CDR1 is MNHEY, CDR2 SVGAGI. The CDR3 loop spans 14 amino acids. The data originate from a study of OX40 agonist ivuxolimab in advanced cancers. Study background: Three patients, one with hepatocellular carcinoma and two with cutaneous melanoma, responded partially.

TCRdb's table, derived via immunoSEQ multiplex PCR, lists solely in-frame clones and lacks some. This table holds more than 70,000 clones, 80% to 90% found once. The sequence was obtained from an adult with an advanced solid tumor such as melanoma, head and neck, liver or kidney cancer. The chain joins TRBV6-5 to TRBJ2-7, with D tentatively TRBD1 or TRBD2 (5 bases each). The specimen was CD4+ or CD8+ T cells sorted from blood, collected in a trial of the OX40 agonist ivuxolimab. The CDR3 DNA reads TGTGCCAGCGGGGCCGGGACCGCAATCTACGAGCAGTACTTC. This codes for CASGAGTAIYEQYF.